This T cell receptor (beta chain) was obtained from a study of blood T cell repertoires in COVID-19. Study background: From the United States, Italy and Spain came samples of acute and convalescent COVID-19. Sources were T cells, B-cell-depleted T cells, or PBMCs; the material itself was cDNA or gDNA.

Germline V CDR1 and CDR2: MNHEY, SVGEGT. The CDR3 length is 15 residues. The V and J ends lost 4 bases and 2 bases, in that order; junction bases with no gene match: 8. In the source study's methods: Reference gene primer amplification gave estimated nucleated cell counts. Assay used: immunoSEQ multiplex PCR; TCRdb lists only in-frame clones, some missing. That table gives V, J and clone size, and the DNA gave D and trimming. Counted here are over 200,000 clones, over 80% occurring once; the ten biggest clones make up approximately 5%. This clone was seen only a few times. This receptor was obtained from a human donor in a cohort sampled during active COVID-19. The chain employs TRBV6-2 or TRBV6-3 and TRBJ2-7; 7 bases are a match to TRBD2. The material sequenced was peripheral blood. The CDR3 loop is CASSSDTSVTYEQYF. The CDR3 DNA reads as TGTGCCAGCAGTTCCGACACTAGCGTAACCTACGAGCAGTACTTC.